These 9 T cell receptor beta chains share one sample of origin, sequenced in a study of human T cells and chemical hapten exposure. TCRdb re-derived calls from the RACE reads in MiXCR, one entry per CDR3 protein. Among 250,000 or so distinct CDR3 sequences listed, around 7% were seen once. Time point specified: pre-sensitization, week 0. The sample's treatment: therapeutic diphenylcyclopropenone sensitization with weekly scalp DPC. Sequencing was performed on whole blood, taken in connection with sensitization to the hapten diphenylcyclopropenone (DPC). The source of these receptors is a young man with alopecia areata. Some clones in this sample may be carry-over from other donors' samples.

The chain uses TRBV7-2 and TRBJ1-5; the D gene is possibly TRBD1 (5 bases). Germline V CDR1 and CDR2: SGHTA, FQGNSA. The CDR3 extends over 16 amino acids. Trimming cost V 5 bases and J 7 bases, with 21 bases left between them. The CDR3 DNA sequence: TGTGCCAGCAGCCGCTCACCTGGGGGGTCTGGGCAGCCCCAGCATTTT. Its protein is CASSRSPGGSGQPQHF. The full variable domain, with the rest looked up from reference TRBV7-2 and TRBJ1-5, is GAGVSQSPSNKVTEKGKDVELRCDPISGHTALYWYRQSLGQGLEFLIYFQGNSAPDKSGLPSDRFSAERTGGSVSTLTIQRTQQEDSAVYLCASSRSPGGSGQPQHFGDGTRLSIL.

This chain joins TRBV7-8 and TRBJ2-5; TRBD1 matches at 8 bases. Germline V gene sequence: CDR1 SGHVS, CDR2 FQNEAQ. Germline trimming cut 5 bases from V and 4 bases from J; bases unmatched to any gene: 9. This CDR3 contains 15 residues. The chain's CDR3 is CASSRGTGARETQYF. DNA for the CDR3: TGTGCCAGCAGCCGTGGGACAGGCGCCCGAGAGACCCAGTACTTC.

The chain uses TRBV20-1 and TRBJ2-7; D is possibly TRBD1 (5 bases). Germline V lookup: CDR1 DFQATT, CDR2 SNEGSKA (reference sequence). The V gene lost 2 bases and the J gene lost 3 bases, with 11 bases spanning the gap. This CDR3 spans 13 amino acids. This CDR3 reads CSARRGRLYEQYF. The CDR3 DNA sequence: TGCAGTGCTAGAAGGGGCAGGCTCTACGAGCAGTACTTC.

This clonotype was counted only a few times. The chain combines TRBV6-5 with TRBJ1-5; 9 positions agree with TRBD1. Germline loops: CDR1 MNHEY, CDR2 SVGAGI. There are 15 residues in the CDR3. Trimming at V came to 6 bases and at J to 1 base, leaving 4 bases not matched to a gene. As DNA, the CDR3 is TGTGCCAGCAGACTCGGGACAGGGAGCAATCAGCCCCAGCATTTT. It codes for CASRLGTGSNQPQHF.

This clonotype was seen many times. This chain links TRBV20-1 with TRBJ1-1, with 8 bases fitting TRBD1. The junction had 10 bases not matched to a gene; V was cut back by 5 bases and J by 5 bases. This CDR3 is built from 14 residues. Germline CDR1 is DFQATT and CDR2 is SNEGSKA (reference sequence). CDR3 sequence (DNA): TGCAGTGCTGGACAGGGTCTCGGGAGGACTGAAGCTTTCTTT. This gives the protein CSAGQGLGRTEAFF.

This clonotype was observed many times. The rearrangement joins TRBV7-2 to TRBJ2-5, with D hard to call. Deletions cut 1 base from V and 4 bases from J, with 13 bases between. This CDR3 spans 15 amino acids. In germline, CDR1 is SGHTA, CDR2 FQGNSA. The CDR3 sequence is CASSLGPNIGETQYF. Here the CDR3 DNA reads TGTGCCAGCAGCTTAGGGCCTAACATCGGAGAGACCCAGTACTTC.

This clonotype was found a few times. This chain uses TRBV12-3 or TRBV12-4 with TRBJ2-1; the D call may be TRBD1 or TRBD2 (5 bases each). There are 17 residues in the CDR3. The V end was cut by 4 bases, the J end by 8 bases, with 24 bases between. DNA of the CDR3: TGTGCCAGCAGTTCAACCCTCACGGGACCCTACAAGGATGAGCAGTTCTTC. Translating it yields CASSSTLTGPYKDEQFF.

This clonotype was detected ten times or more. This chain connects TRBV6-2 or TRBV6-3 to TRBJ2-3, with a weak D call TRBD2 (7 bases). The germline gives CDR1 MNHEY, CDR2 SVGEGT. CDR3 length: 14 residues. The CDR3 DNA follows: TGTGGATCTGATTCGGGGGGCGCAGAAGATACGCAGTATTTT. Protein sequence: CGSDSGGAEDTQYF.

This clonotype was observed a few times. This rearrangement joins TRBV4-3 to TRBJ1-5; no clear D. V lost 0 bases and J 7 bases, leaving 13 bases between the germline ends. There are 15 residues in the CDR3. The germline V gene encodes CDR1 LGHNA and CDR2 YSLEER. The CDR3 is CASSQDFTGWQPQHF. CDR3 DNA sequence: TGCGCCAGCAGCCAAGATTTTACGGGGTGGCAGCCCCAGCATTTT.